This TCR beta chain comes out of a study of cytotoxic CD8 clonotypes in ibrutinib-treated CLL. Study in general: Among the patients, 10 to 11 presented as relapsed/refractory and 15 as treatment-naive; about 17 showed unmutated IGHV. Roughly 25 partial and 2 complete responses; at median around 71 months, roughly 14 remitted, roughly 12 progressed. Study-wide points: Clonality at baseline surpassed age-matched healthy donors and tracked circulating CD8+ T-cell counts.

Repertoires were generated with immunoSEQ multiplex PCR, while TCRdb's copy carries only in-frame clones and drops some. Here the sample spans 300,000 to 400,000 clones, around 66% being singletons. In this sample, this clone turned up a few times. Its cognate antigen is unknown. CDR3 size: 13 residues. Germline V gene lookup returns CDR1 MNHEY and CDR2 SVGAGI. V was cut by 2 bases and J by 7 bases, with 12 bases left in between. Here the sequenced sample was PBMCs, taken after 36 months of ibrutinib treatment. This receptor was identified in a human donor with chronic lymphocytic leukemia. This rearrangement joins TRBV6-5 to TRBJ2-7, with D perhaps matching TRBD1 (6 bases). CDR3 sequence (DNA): TGTGCCAGCAGTTACGGCAGCACAGGGGAGCAGTACTTC. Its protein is CASSYGSTGEQYF.